What follows describes a single T cell receptor (beta chain). Its matching antigen is unknown. These data originate in a study of cytomegalovirus exposure and HLA in healthy donors. Unrecorded immune exposures were likely, despite nominal health at sampling. Study results and limitations: CMV serostatus was the sole immune exposure data available. According to an earlier analysis, most TCR beta V segments yielded productive rearrangements about 87% or about 30% of the time.

With 60 Vbeta and 13 Jbeta primers, the PCR was carried out. Data came from immunoSEQ multiplex PCR; TCRdb stores just in-frame clones and leaves some out. The sample has about 110,000 clones, about 59% seen once; the top ten hold about 3.8%. Germline V gene data show CDR1 as SEHNR and CDR2 as FQNEAQ (reference sequence). The V and J ends lost 1 base and 6 bases respectively, with 7 bases between them. CDR3 length: 12 residues. The receptor was derived from a man aged 25 to 40 in good health and CMV-seropositive. The chain combines TRBV7-9 with TRBJ2-7; D is perhaps TRBD1 (6 bases). Sequencing was carried out using PBMCs. The CDR3 loop is CASSLGTVEQYF. DNA for the CDR3: TGTGCCAGCAGCTTAGGGACAGTCGAGCAGTACTTC. The whole variable domain, filled in from reference TRBV7-9 and TRBJ2-7, reads DTGVSQNPRHKITKRGQNVTFRCDPISEHNRLYWYRQTLGQGPEFLTYFQNEAQLEKSRLLSDRFSAERPKGSFSTLEIQRTEQGDSAMYLCASSLGTVEQYFGPGTRLTVT.